These T cell receptor beta chains were read from a single sample in a study of beta chain features in type 1 diabetes. Here immunoSEQ multiplex PCR was the method, and the copy in TCRdb shows in-frame clones only, minus some. This table has some 160,000 clones, approximately 9.1% appearing once. Specimen: central memory CD4+ T cells from blood. These receptors came from a woman between 25 and 40 years old with type 1 diabetes. Each CDR3 is given with its conserved first and last residue. The D gene is left open where the match is weak. Size is omitted from some rows. Given values are once, few, many or a class for expanded clones.

j_call,clone_size,v_call,d_call,cdr3_aa,cdr3_nt
TRBJ2-3,NA,TRBV7-9,NA,CASSLGRVKTQYF,TGTGCCAGCAGCTTAGGCAGGGTGAAGACGCAGTATTTT
TRBJ1-5,NA,TRBV4-1,TRBD1,CASSQRTGGYSNQPQHF,TGCGCCAGCAGCCAACGGACAGGGGGCTATAGCAATCAGCCCCAGCATTTT
TRBJ1-2,NA,TRBV5-4,NA,CASSFDEDGYTF,TGTGCCAGCAGCTTTGACGAGGATGGCTACACCTTC
TRBJ2-3,few,TRBV7-2,TRBD2,CASSLIVAGGTQYF,TGTGCCAGCAGCTTAATCGTAGCGGGAGGTACGCAGTATTTT
TRBJ2-1,NA,TRBV10-3,TRBD2,CAIRQAGDSYNEQFF,TGTGCCATCAGACAAGCGGGAGACTCCTACAATGAGCAGTTCTTC
TRBJ2-7,few,TRBV25-1,NA,CASSEAQGGSYEQYF,TGTGCCAGCAGTGAAGCGCAGGGGGGCTCCTACGAGCAGTACTTC
TRBJ2-7,few,TRBV6-5,TRBD1,CASLRDSSSYEQYF,TGTGCCAGTCTCCGGGACAGCAGCTCCTACGAGCAGTACTTC
TRBJ2-3,NA,TRBV5-1,TRBD1,CASSQDRGLDTQYF,TGCGCCAGCAGCCAGGACAGGGGGCTAGATACGCAGTATTTT
TRBJ2-5,few,TRBV18,TRBD2,CASSAGLLETQYF,TGTGCCAGCTCAGCGGGACTATTAGAGACCCAGTACTTC
TRBJ2-1,many,TRBV15,TRBD2,CATRKLAGGSYEQFF,TGTGCCACCAGGAAACTAGCGGGAGGAAGCTATGAGCAGTTCTTC
TRBJ2-4,few,TRBV7-9,TRBD1,CASSKGQTNIQYF,TGTGCCAGCAGCAAGGGACAGACAAACATTCAGTACTTC
TRBJ2-5,NA,TRBV7-9,TRBD2,CASSLTSGRGETQYF,TGTGCCAGCAGCTTGACTAGCGGGAGGGGAGAGACCCAGTACTTC
TRBJ1-4,few,TRBV11-3,NA,CASSLAAGSGEKLFF,TGTGCCAGCAGCTTAGCTGCGGGCTCTGGGGAAAAACTGTTTTTT
TRBJ2-7,NA,TRBV19,NA,CASSIGGTANYEQYF,TGTGCCAGTAGTATCGGCGGGACAGCTAACTACGAGCAGTACTTC
TRBJ1-2,many,TRBV7-3,NA,CASSLMEGGYGYTF,TGTGCCAGCAGCTTAATGGAGGGCGGCTATGGCTACACCTTC
TRBJ1-5,few,TRBV18,NA,CASSPMAGINQPQHF,TGTGCCAGCTCACCAATGGCGGGTATAAATCAGCCCCAGCATTTT
TRBJ2-2,NA,TRBV7-8,TRBD1,CASGQGGTGELFF,TGTGCCAGCGGACAGGGTGGCACCGGGGAGCTGTTTTTT
TRBJ2-7,NA,TRBV11-2,NA,CASSLDFGEQYF,TGTGCCAGCAGCTTAGACTTCGGCGAGCAGTACTTC
TRBJ1-1,few,TRBV5-1,TRBD1,CASSLEDRGVTEAFF,TGCGCCAGCAGCTTGGAGGACAGGGGAGTGACTGAAGCTTTCTTT
TRBJ1-2,NA,TRBV5-1,TRBD1,CASRPGGADYTF,TGCGCCAGCAGGCCAGGGGGAGCTGACTACACCTTC
TRBJ2-1,NA,TRBV5-4,TRBD2,CASSKGLAGGYNEQFF,TGTGCCAGCAGCAAAGGACTAGCGGGAGGGTACAATGAGCAGTTCTTC
TRBJ1-2,NA,TRBV7-9,NA,CASSVDRFGYTF,TGTGCCAGCAGCGTCGACAGGTTTGGCTACACCTTC
TRBJ2-7,few,TRBV18,NA,CASSPPQGSHEQYF,TGTGCCAGCTCACCACCCCAGGGTAGCCACGAGCAGTACTTC
TRBJ2-2,NA,TRBV23-1,NA,CASRPGHPNTGELFF,TGCGCCAGCAGACCGGGACACCCGAACACCGGGGAGCTGTTTTTT
TRBJ1-2,NA,TRBV6-6,TRBD1,CASTGGQGQTHGYTF,TGTGCCAGCACCGGGGGACAGGGCCAGACCCATGGCTACACCTTC
TRBJ2-1,few,TRBV4-1,NA,CASSPTLLREQFF,TGCGCCAGCAGCCCGACTCTTCTAAGGGAGCAGTTCTTC
TRBJ1-5,few,TRBV29-1,TRBD1,CSVRTGDLNQPQHF,TGCAGCGTTAGGACAGGGGATCTCAATCAGCCCCAGCATTTT
TRBJ2-1,few,TRBV25-1,TRBD2,CASGVGEREAGYNEQFF,TGTGCCAGCGGCGTAGGGGAGCGGGAGGCGGGGTACAATGAGCAGTTCTTC
TRBJ2-7,few,TRBV7-2,NA,CASSWDGGGMIYEQYF,TGTGCCAGCAGCTGGGATGGGGGAGGCATGATCTACGAGCAGTACTTC
TRBJ2-5,few,TRBV29-1,NA,CSVSSTPGSGETQYF,TGCAGCGTCTCATCCACCCCCGGTAGCGGAGAGACCCAGTACTTC
TRBJ1-1,few,TRBV29-1,TRBD1,CSVWDRDMNTEAFF,TGCAGCGTTTGGGACAGGGACATGAACACTGAAGCTTTCTTT
TRBJ2-3,NA,TRBV5-1,NA,CASRTSTDTQYF,TGCGCCAGCAGGACTAGCACAGATACGCAGTATTTT
TRBJ2-1,NA,TRBV5-1,TRBD2,CASSRQSGSSYNEQFF,TGCGCCAGCAGCAGACAGAGCGGGAGCTCCTACAATGAGCAGTTCTTC
TRBJ1-1,NA,TRBV29-1,TRBD1,CSVKRDSLNTEAFF,TGCAGCGTTAAGAGGGACAGTTTGAACACTGAAGCTTTCTTT
TRBJ2-1,few,TRBV5-4,TRBD2,CASSLAGRAGNEQFF,TGTGCCAGCAGCTTGGCCGGGAGGGCGGGAAATGAGCAGTTCTTC
TRBJ2-1,few,TRBV29-1,TRBD2,CSVVPSGSGNEQFF,TGCAGCGTTGTACCGAGCGGGAGCGGCAATGAGCAGTTCTTC
TRBJ2-5,NA,TRBV7-9,NA,CASSTRVAVQETQYF,TGTGCCAGCAGCACCCGGGTGGCGGTCCAAGAGACCCAGTACTTC
TRBJ2-5,NA,TRBV7-2,TRBD1,CASSLTTGRETQYF,TGTGCCAGCAGCTTAACGACAGGGCGAGAGACCCAGTACTTC
TRBJ2-7,few,TRBV9,TRBD1,CASSVQGAKGEQYF,TGTGCCAGCAGCGTCCAGGGGGCTAAGGGGGAGCAGTACTTC
TRBJ2-7,few,TRBV2,TRBD1,CASRGQGPRLYEQYF,TGTGCCAGCAGGGGACAGGGACCCCGGCTCTACGAGCAGTACTTC
TRBJ2-5,NA,TRBV28,NA,CASSLGGTQYF,TGTGCCAGCAGTTTGGGGGGGACCCAGTACTTC
TRBJ2-5,NA,TRBV5-8,TRBD2,CASSSGLAGVETQYF,TGTGCCAGCAGCTCGGGACTAGCGGGGGTGGAGACCCAGTACTTC
TRBJ2-2,NA,TRBV29-1,NA,CSAKEAGRTLSGELFF,TGCAGCGCAAAGGAGGCGGGGAGGACGTTATCCGGGGAGCTGTTTTTT
TRBJ1-1,NA,TRBV9,NA,CASSKDIGSTEAFF,TGTGCCAGCAGCAAAGACATCGGATCCACTGAAGCTTTCTTT
TRBJ1-2,few,TRBV5-1,TRBD1,CASSLETGAGYGYTF,TGCGCCAGCAGCTTGGAAACAGGGGCGGGCTATGGCTACACCTTC